This T cell receptor (beta chain) was sequenced during a study of blood T cell repertoires in COVID-19. Study overall: Acute and convalescent COVID-19 samples came from the United States, Italy and Spain. Sources were T cells, B-cell-depleted T cells, or PBMCs; the material itself was cDNA or gDNA.

Comments on this clone: One end of the junction does not line up with germline, which may come from a read error. Other DNA sequences in the sample encode the same CDR3.

Germline CDR1 is LNHNV and CDR2 is YYDKDF (reference sequence). This CDR3 contains 16 residues. The authors' processing: Reference gene primer amplification gave nucleated cell count estimates. Here immunoSEQ multiplex PCR was the method, and the copy in TCRdb shows in-frame clones only, minus some. V, J and clone size are those of that table, while D and trimming were read from the DNA. This table has some 350,000 clones, around 90% appearing once. The chain links TRBV15 to TRBJ1-2, with 8 bases matching TRBD1. The sequencing input was peripheral blood. This sequence originates from a woman aged 18-29 years who had recovered from COVID-19. Written as DNA, the CDR3 is TGCGCCACCAGCAGAGATCCAGGACAGGGTCTCTATGGCTACACCTTC. Its translation: CATSRDPGQGLYGYTF.